The rows below give T cell receptor beta chains drawn from one sample of a study of T cell changes during pregnancy in multiple sclerosis. Only in-frame clones appear in the TCRdb table, and some are missing; sequencing was by immunoSEQ multiplex PCR. The sample yields approximately 89,000 clones, roughly 94% seen once. The source material was peripheral blood, sampled in the third trimester of pregnancy. The receptors originated from a female donor with multiple sclerosis, enrolled in a pregnancy study. CDR3s include the opening cysteine and the closing phenylalanine or tryptophan. A D gene is named only where the DNA matches it firmly. Size is stated for part of the rows, as once, few or many counts, or as a class when the clone is expanded.

v_call	clone_size	d_call	j_call	cdr3_aa	cdr3_nt
TRBV11-2	-	TRBD2	TRBJ2-1	CASSLAGLAGDREQFF	TGTGCCAGCAGCTTAGCCGGACTAGCGGGGGACAGGGAGCAGTTCTTC
TRBV19	few	-	TRBJ1-1	CASSLAAGGETEAFF	TGTGCCAGTAGTTTAGCGGCGGGGGGAGAGACTGAAGCTTTCTTT
TRBV4-1	-	-	TRBJ1-4	CASSQEISEKLFF	TGCGCCAGCAGCCAAGAGATTAGTGAAAAACTGTTTTTT
TRBV15	once	-	TRBJ2-2	CATSRVREFTGELFF	TGTGCCACCAGCAGAGTCCGGGAGTTCACCGGGGAGCTGTTTTTT
TRBV5-8	-	-	TRBJ1-2	CASSLRGNYGYTF	TGTGCCAGCAGCTTGAGGGGAAACTATGGCTACACCTTC
TRBV28	-	TRBD2	TRBJ2-3	CASSPLTSGRGTDTQYF	TGTGCCAGCAGCCCCTTGACTAGCGGGAGAGGCACAGATACGCAGTATTTT
TRBV6-6	-	TRBD1	TRBJ1-1	CASSYWDRGAFF	TGTGCCAGCAGTTACTGGGACAGGGGGGCTTTCTTT
TRBV6-1	-	TRBD2	TRBJ2-1	CASSEAGTSGFYNEQFF	TGTGCCAGCAGTGAAGCCGGGACTAGCGGGTTCTACAATGAGCAGTTCTTC
TRBV19	-	TRBD2	TRBJ2-1	CASSIGLAGGWDEQFF	TGTGCCAGTAGTATAGGGCTAGCGGGAGGTTGGGATGAGCAGTTCTTC
TRBV19	-	-	TRBJ2-7	CASSPLYNYEQYF	TGTGCCAGTAGTCCCTTATACAACTACGAGCAGTACTTC
TRBV15	-	-	TRBJ2-6	CATSILQGAGANVLTF	TGTGCCACCAGCATCCTACAGGGCGCTGGGGCCAACGTCCTGACTTTC
TRBV7-8	-	TRBD1	TRBJ2-2	CARGDRGTGELFF	TGTGCCAGGGGGGACAGGGGCACCGGGGAGCTGTTTTTT
TRBV19	once	TRBD2	TRBJ2-1	CASSGYLAGVGNEQFF	TGTGCCAGTAGTGGCTACCTAGCGGGAGTTGGGAATGAGCAGTTCTTC
TRBV2	-	TRBD1	TRBJ2-7	CASSNRGRLYEQYF	TGTGCCAGCAGTAACAGGGGGCGCCTCTACGAGCAGTACTTC
TRBV10-3	-	TRBD2	TRBJ2-7	CAIREGLAGVEQYF	TGTGCCATCAGGGAGGGACTAGCGGGAGTCGAGCAGTACTTC
TRBV6-5	-	-	TRBJ2-2	CASSYSPGAGSGELFF	TGTGCCAGCAGTTACTCCCCGGGTGCGGGGTCCGGGGAGCTGTTTTTT
TRBV19	few	TRBD2	TRBJ2-1	CASRPTSGGYNEQFF	TGTGCCAGTAGGCCGACTAGCGGGGGCTACAATGAGCAGTTCTTC
TRBV11-2	once	-	TRBJ2-7	CASSYETAGDEQYF	TGTGCCAGCAGCTATGAGACGGCAGGGGACGAGCAGTACTTC
TRBV5-1	-	-	TRBJ2-2	CASSLGGSDTGELFF	TGCGCCAGCAGCTTGGGCGGGTCGGACACCGGGGAGCTGTTTTTT
TRBV6-1	-	-	TRBJ2-5	CASSENPRRGGRETQYF	TGTGCCAGCAGTGAAAACCCGCGGCGTGGGGGGAGAGAGACCCAGTACTTC
TRBV14	once	TRBD1	TRBJ2-7	CASSLEPEGAEQYF	TGTGCCAGCAGCCTAGAACCCGAGGGGGCAGAGCAGTACTTC
TRBV6-6	once	-	TRBJ2-1	CASSRGIGYNEQFF	TGTGCCAGCAGCAGGGGAATTGGGTACAATGAGCAGTTCTTC
TRBV10-3	-	-	TRBJ2-7	CASRDTYYEQYF	TGTGCCAGCCGGGACACCTACTACGAGCAGTACTTC
TRBV4-1	-	-	TRBJ2-7	CASSQDAGPREQYF	TGCGCCAGCAGCCAAGATGCAGGGCCGAGGGAGCAGTACTTC
TRBV11-3	-	-	TRBJ2-1	CASSLVQGGEQFF	TGTGCCAGCAGCTTAGTCCAGGGGGGTGAGCAGTTCTTC
TRBV7-9	-	-	TRBJ1-5	CASSGTTRSNQPQHF	TGTGCCAGCAGCGGGACAACACGTAGCAATCAGCCCCAGCATTTT
TRBV27	-	TRBD2	TRBJ2-5	CASSNLGRAGETQYF	TGTGCCAGCAGCAACCTCGGGAGGGCCGGGGAGACCCAGTACTTC
TRBV5-8	once	-	TRBJ2-1	CASTPGGNEYNEQFF	TGTGCCAGCACCCCTGGAGGGAACGAGTACAATGAGCAGTTCTTC
TRBV7-2	-	-	TRBJ2-1	CASSYRGGTSNEQFF	TGTGCCAGCAGCTATCGGGGAGGAACCTCCAATGAGCAGTTCTTC
TRBV10-3	-	-	TRBJ2-2	CAISEGQVAGELFF	TGTGCCATCAGTGAGGGCCAGGTCGCCGGGGAGCTGTTTTTT
TRBV27	-	-	TRBJ1-5	CASSSLGRGAPIGSNQPQHF	TGTGCCAGCAGTTCCCTGGGGAGGGGGGCCCCCATTGGTAGCAATCAGCCCCAGCATTTT
TRBV4-1	-	-	TRBJ1-3	CASRHLQGVGNTIYF	TGCGCCAGCAGACACTTACAGGGAGTTGGAAACACCATATATTTT
TRBV7-9	-	-	TRBJ2-7	CASSKQGYEQYF	TGTGCCAGCAGCAAACAGGGATACGAGCAGTACTTC
TRBV27	-	TRBD2	TRBJ2-1	CASSPTSGRSNEQFF	TGTGCCAGCAGTCCAACTAGCGGGAGGTCCAATGAGCAGTTCTTC
TRBV6-5	-	-	TRBJ1-5	CASSRQEFTQPQHF	TGTGCCAGCAGCCGACAGGAGTTCACTCAGCCCCAGCATTTT
TRBV27	-	-	TRBJ2-7	CATGGIVGYEQYF	TGTGCCACCGGGGGAATAGTGGGATACGAGCAGTACTTC
TRBV2	-	TRBD1	TRBJ1-1	CASRGTGNTEAFF	TGTGCCAGCAGGGGGACAGGGAACACTGAAGCTTTCTTT
TRBV19	-	-	TRBJ2-3	CATRGQRADTQYF	TGTGCCACCAGGGGTCAACGGGCAGATACGCAGTATTTT
TRBV7-3	-	-	TRBJ2-2	CASSLTGNTGELFF	TGTGCCAGCAGCCTGACAGGGAACACCGGGGAGCTGTTTTTT
TRBV7-9	-	-	TRBJ2-5	CATALMVRETQYF	TGTGCCACCGCTCTAATGGTCAGGGAGACCCAGTACTTC
TRBV13	-	TRBD2	TRBJ2-7	CASSARLASYEQYF	TGTGCCAGCAGCGCGAGACTAGCCTCCTACGAGCAGTACTTC
TRBV7-9	-	TRBD1	TRBJ2-3	CASSPRGGEDTQYF	TGTGCCAGCAGCCCCAGAGGGGGCGAAGATACGCAGTATTTT
TRBV28	-	-	TRBJ1-2	CASRLRNYGYTF	TGTGCCAGCCGCCTGAGGAACTATGGCTACACCTTC
TRBV7-8	-	TRBD1	TRBJ1-1	CASSLGGTGNTEAFF	TGTGCCAGCAGCTTAGGGGGGACAGGGAACACTGAAGCTTTCTTT